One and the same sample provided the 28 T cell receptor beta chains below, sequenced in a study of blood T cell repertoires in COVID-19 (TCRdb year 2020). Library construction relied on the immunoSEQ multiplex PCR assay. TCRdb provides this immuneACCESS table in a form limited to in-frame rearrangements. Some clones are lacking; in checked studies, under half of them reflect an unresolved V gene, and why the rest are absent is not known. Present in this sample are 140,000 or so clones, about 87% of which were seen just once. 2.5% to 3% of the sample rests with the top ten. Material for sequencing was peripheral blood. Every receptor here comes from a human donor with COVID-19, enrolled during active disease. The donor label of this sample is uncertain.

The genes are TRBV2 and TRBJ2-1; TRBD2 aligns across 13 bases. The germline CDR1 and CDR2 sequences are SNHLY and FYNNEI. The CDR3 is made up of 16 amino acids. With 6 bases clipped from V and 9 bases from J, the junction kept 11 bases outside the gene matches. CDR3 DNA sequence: TGTGCCAGCAGCTACCGTCCAGGACTAGCGGGAGTTGAGCAGTTCTTC. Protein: CASSYRPGLAGVEQFF.

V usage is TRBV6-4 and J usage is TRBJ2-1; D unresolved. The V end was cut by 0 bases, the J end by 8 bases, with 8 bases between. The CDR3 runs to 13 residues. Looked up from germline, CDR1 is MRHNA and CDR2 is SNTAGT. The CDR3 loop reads CASSDSFGDEQFF. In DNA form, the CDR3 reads TGTGCCAGCAGTGACTCGTTCGGAGATGAGCAGTTCTTC.

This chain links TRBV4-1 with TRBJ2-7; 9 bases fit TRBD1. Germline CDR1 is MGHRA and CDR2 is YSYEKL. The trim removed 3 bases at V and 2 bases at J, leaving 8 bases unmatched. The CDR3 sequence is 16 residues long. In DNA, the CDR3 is TGCGCCAGCAGCCAGCTTCCGGGACAGGGTCCCTACGAGCAGTACTTC. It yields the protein CASSQLPGQGPYEQYF.

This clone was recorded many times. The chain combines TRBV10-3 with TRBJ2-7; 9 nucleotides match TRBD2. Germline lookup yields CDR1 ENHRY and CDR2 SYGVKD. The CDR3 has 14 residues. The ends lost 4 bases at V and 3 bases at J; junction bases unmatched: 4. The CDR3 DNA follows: TGTGCCATCAGTGTGGCGGGAGGGCACTACGAGCAGTACTTC. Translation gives CAISVAGGHYEQYF.

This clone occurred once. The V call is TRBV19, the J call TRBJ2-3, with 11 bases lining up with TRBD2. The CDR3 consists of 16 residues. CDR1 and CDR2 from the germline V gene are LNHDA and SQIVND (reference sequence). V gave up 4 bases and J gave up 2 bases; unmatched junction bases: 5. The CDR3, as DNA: TGTGCCAGTAGTAGTTCTAGCGGGGGGAACACAGATACGCAGTATTTT. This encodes CASSSSSGGNTDTQYF.

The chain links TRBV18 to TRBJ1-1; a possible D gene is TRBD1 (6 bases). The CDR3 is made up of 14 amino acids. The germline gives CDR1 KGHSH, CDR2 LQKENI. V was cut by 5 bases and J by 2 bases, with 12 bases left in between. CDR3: CASSVDRSNTEAFF. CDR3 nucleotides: TGTGCCAGCTCAGTAGACAGGAGTAACACTGAAGCTTTCTTT.

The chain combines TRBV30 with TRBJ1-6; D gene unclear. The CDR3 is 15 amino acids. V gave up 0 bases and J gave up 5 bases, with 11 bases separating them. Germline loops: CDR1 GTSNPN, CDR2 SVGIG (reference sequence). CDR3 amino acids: CAWSVPRQNNSPLHF. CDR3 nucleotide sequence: TGTGCCTGGAGTGTACCGAGACAAAATAATTCACCCCTCCACTTT.

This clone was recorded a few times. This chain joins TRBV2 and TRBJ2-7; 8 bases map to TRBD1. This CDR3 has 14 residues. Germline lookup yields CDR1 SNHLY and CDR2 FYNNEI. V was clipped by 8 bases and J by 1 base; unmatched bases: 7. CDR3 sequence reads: CASVDGQGSYEQYF. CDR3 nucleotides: TGTGCCAGCGTCGATGGACAGGGTTCCTACGAGCAGTACTTC. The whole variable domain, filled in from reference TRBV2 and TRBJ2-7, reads EPEVTQTPSHQVTQMGQEVILRCVPISNHLYFYWYRQILGQKVEFLVSFYNNEISEKSEIFDDQFSVERPDGSNFTLKIRSTKLEDSAMYFCASVDGQGSYEQYFGPGTRLTVT.

CDR3 sequence (DNA): TGTGCCATCAGTGAGTCGGTTGAAGGGGGCGGCACTGAAGCTTTCTTT. Amino acids: CAISESVEGGGTEAFF. This sequence joins TRBV10-3 and TRBJ1-1; 7 positions agree with TRBD1. Germline V gene sequence: CDR1 ENHRY, CDR2 SYGVKD. The CDR3 is made up of 16 amino acids. The trim removed 0 bases at V and 4 bases at J, leaving 8 bases unmatched.

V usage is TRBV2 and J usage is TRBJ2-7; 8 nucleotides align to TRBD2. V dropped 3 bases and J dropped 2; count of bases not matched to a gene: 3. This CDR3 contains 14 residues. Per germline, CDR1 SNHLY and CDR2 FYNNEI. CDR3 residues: CASSEIAGTYEQYF. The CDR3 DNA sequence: TGTGCCAGCAGTGAGATAGCGGGAACCTACGAGCAGTACTTC. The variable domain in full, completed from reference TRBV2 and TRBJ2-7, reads EPEVTQTPSHQVTQMGQEVILRCVPISNHLYFYWYRQILGQKVEFLVSFYNNEISEKSEIFDDQFSVERPDGSNFTLKIRSTKLEDSAMYFCASSEIAGTYEQYFGPGTRLTVT.

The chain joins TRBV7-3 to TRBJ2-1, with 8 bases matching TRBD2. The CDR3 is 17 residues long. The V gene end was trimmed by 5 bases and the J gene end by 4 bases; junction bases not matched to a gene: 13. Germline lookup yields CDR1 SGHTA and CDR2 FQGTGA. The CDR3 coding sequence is TGTGCCAGCAGCCAAGGGGGTAGCGGGACCTTATACAATGAGCAGTTCTTC. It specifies CASSQGGSGTLYNEQFF.

The CDR3: CASRSQLGPSYNEQFF. CDR3 coding DNA: TGTGCCAGCAGGTCCCAACTAGGTCCCTCCTACAATGAGCAGTTCTTC. The V gene is TRBV3-1 (or the pseudogene TRBV3-2), the J gene TRBJ2-1; D is perhaps TRBD2 (5 bases). CDR1 and CDR2 (germline): LGHDT, YNNKEL (reference sequence). Trimming took off 6 bases at V and 0 bases at J, with 15 bases between the two ends. The CDR3 totals 16 residues.

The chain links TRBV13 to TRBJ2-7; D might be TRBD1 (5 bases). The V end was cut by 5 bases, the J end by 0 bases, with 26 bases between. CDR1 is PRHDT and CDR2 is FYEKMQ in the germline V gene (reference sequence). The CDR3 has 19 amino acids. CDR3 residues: CASSKNRAQGFDSSYEQYF. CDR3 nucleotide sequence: TGTGCCAGCAGCAAAAACCGCGCCCAGGGTTTCGATAGCTCCTACGAGCAGTACTTC.

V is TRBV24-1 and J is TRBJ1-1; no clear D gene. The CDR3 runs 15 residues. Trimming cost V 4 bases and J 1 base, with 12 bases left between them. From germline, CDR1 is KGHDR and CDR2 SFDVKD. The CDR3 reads CATSDPSDWNTEAFF. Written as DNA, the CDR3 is TGTGCCACCAGTGACCCCTCCGACTGGAACACTGAAGCTTTCTTT.

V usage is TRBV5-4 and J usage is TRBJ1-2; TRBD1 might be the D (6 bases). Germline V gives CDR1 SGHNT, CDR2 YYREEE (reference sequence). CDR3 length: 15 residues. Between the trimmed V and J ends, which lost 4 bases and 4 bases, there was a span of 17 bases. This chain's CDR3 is CASSAEAQGIYGYTF. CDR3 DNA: TGTGCCAGCAGCGCCGAGGCGCAGGGGATCTATGGCTACACCTTC.

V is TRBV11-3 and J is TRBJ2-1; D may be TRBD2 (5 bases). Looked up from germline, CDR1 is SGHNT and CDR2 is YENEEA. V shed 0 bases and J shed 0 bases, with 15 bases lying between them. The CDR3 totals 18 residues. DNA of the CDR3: TGTGCCAGCAGCTTAGAAGGACTCCTCTACAGCTCCTACAATGAGCAGTTCTTC. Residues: CASSLEGLLYSSYNEQFF.

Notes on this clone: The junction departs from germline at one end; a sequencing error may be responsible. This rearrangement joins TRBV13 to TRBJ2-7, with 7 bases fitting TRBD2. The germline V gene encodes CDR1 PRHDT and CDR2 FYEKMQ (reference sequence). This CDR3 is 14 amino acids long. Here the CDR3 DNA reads TGTGCCAGCAGCCTAGGACTAGTGAGGTACGAGCAGTACTTC. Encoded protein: CASSLGLVRYEQYF.

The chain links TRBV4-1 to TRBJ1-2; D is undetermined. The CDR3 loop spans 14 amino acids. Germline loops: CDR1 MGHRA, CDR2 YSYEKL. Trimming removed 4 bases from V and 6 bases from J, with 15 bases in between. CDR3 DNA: TGCGCCAGCAGCCTTCGGGGTAGTCCCGATGGCTACACCTTC. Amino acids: CASSLRGSPDGYTF.

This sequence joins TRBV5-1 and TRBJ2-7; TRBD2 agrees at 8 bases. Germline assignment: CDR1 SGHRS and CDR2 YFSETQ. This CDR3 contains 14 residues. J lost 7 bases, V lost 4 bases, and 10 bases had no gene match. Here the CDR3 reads CASSRSGRAGEQYF. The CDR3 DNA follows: TGCGCCAGCAGCCGGTCCGGGAGGGCCGGGGAGCAGTACTTC.

The CDR3, as DNA: TGTGCCAGCAGCTCTACGGGACTAGCGGGTTACGATACGCAGTATTTT. Residues: CASSSTGLAGYDTQYF. V and J are TRBV7-6 and TRBJ2-3, with 12 bases lining up with TRBD2. Germline CDR1 SGHVS, CDR2 FNYEAQ. V lost 4 bases to trimming and J lost 6 bases; unmatched junction nucleotides: 8. This CDR3 spans 16 amino acids.

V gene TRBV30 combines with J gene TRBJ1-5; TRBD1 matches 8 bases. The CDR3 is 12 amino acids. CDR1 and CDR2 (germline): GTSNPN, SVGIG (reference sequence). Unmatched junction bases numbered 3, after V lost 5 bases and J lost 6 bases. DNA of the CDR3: TGTGCCTGGGGACAGGGCTCTCAGCCCCAGCATTTT. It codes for CAWGQGSQPQHF.

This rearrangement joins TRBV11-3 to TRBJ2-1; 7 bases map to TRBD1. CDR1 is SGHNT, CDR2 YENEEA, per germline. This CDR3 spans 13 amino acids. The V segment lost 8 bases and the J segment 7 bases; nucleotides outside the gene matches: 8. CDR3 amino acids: CASATGLVNEQFF. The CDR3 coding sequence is TGTGCCAGCGCGACAGGGCTGGTAAATGAGCAGTTCTTC.

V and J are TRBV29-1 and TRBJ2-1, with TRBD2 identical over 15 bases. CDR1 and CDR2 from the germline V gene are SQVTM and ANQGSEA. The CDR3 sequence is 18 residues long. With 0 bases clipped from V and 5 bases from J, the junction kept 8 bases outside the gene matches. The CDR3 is CSVEERGTSGRTHNEQFF. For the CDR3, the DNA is TGCAGCGTTGAAGAGCGCGGGACTAGCGGGAGGACCCACAATGAGCAGTTCTTC.

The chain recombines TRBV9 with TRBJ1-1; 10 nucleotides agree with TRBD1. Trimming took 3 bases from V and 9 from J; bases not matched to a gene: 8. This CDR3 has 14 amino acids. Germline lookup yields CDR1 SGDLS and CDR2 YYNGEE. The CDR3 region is CASSAGTGAAQAFF. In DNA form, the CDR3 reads TGTGCCAGCAGCGCCGGGACAGGGGCCGCCCAAGCTTTCTTT.

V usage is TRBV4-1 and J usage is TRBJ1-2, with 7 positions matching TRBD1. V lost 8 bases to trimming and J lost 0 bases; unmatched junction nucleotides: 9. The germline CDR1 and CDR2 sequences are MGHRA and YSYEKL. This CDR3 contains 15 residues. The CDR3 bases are TGCGCCAGCGGCTTTCGACAGGGTACTAACTATGGCTACACCTTC. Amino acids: CASGFRQGTNYGYTF.

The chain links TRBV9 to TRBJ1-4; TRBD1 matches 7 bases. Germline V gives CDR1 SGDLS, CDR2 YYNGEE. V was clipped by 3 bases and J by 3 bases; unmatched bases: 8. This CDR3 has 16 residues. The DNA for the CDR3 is TGTGCCAGCAGCGGCGGAGCCAGGGGGGCTAATGAAAAACTGTTTTTT. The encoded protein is CASSGGARGANEKLFF.

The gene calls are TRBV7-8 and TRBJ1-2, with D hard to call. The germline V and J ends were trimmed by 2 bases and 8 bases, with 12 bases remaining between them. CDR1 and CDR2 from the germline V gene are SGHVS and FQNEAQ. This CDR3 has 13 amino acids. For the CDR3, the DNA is TGTGCCAGCAGCTTACCCGGCGGCATCGGCTACACCTTC. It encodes CASSLPGGIGYTF.

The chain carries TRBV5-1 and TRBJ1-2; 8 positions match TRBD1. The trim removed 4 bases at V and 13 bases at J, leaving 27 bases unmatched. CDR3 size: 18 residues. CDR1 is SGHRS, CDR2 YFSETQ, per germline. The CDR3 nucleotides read TGCGCCAGCAGCACCCTTCCAGGGGGCGCAGGGTTAGCTATGGCTTGCACCTTC. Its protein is CASSTLPGGAGLAMACTF.